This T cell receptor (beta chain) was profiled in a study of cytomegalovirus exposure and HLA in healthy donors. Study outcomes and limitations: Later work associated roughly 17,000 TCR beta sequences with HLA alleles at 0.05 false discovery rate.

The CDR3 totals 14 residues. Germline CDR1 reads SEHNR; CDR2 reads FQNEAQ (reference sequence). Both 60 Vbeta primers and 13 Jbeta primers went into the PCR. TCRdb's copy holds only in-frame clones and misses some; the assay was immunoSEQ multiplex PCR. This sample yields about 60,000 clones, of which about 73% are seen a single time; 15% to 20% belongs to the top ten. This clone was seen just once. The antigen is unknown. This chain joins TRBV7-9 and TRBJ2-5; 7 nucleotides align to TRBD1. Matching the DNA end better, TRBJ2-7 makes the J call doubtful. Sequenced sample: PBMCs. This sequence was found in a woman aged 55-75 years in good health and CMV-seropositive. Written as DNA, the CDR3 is TGTGCCAGCAGCTTAGGGACAGGCGTCCTCGAGCAGTACTTC. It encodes CASSLGTGVLEQYF.